One sample yielded the 23 T cell receptor beta chains listed below, sequenced in a study of Graves' ophthalmopathy and Graves' hyperthyroidism. Investigators amplified TCR beta CDR3 regions from RNA transcripts. An opening RT-PCR round employed HTBI primers and preceded a second-round multiplex PCR. TCRdb re-derived calls from the multiplex PCR reads in MiXCR, one entry per CDR3 protein. In the table there are about 400,000 distinct CDR3 sequences, 15% to 20% of which are singletons. Sequencing input: peripheral blood. These receptors came from a woman younger than 35 with Graves' ophthalmopathy.

This clonotype came up a few times. CDR3 residues: CASRSAGLEETQYF. CDR3 sequence (DNA): TGTGCCAGTAGATCGGCGGGTCTTGAAGAGACCCAGTACTTC. The genes are TRBV7-2 and TRBJ2-5; TRBD2 might be the D (5 bases). This CDR3 region has 14 residues. Germline V gene sequence: CDR1 SGHTA, CDR2 FQGNSA. V was pared by 9 bases and J by 3 bases, with 17 bases between.

This clonotype was recorded many times. The chain employs TRBV28 and TRBJ1-5; 8 bases agree with TRBD1. Germline V lookup: CDR1 MDHEN, CDR2 SYDVKM. Trimming took 7 bases from V and 7 from J; bases not matched to a gene: 6. The CDR3 is made up of 13 amino acids. The CDR3 DNA follows: TGTGCCAGCACCTCGGACAGGGCACAGCCCCAGCATTTT. Translated, it gives CASTSDRAQPQHF.

This clonotype was recorded many times. This chain connects TRBV11-2 to TRBJ2-7, with 11 bases fitting TRBD2. CDR1 SGHAT and CDR2 FQNNGV come from the germline V gene. V shed 4 bases and J 2 bases; nucleotides not matched to a gene: 7. The length of the CDR3 is 16 residues. The chain's CDR3 is CASSSKGLAAAYEQYF. The CDR3 DNA is TGTGCCAGCAGCTCAAAGGGACTAGCGGCCGCCTACGAGCAGTACTTC.

The table lists this clonotype with many counts. The rearrangement joins TRBV6-4 to TRBJ1-1; 9 nucleotides align to TRBD1. With V trimmed by 6 bases and J by 3 bases, 14 bases remained unmatched. Germline V gene data show CDR1 as MRHNA and CDR2 as SNTAGT. CDR3 length: 17 residues. This chain's CDR3 is CASRPRPGQGWHTEAFF. DNA for the CDR3: TGTGCCAGCAGACCTCGTCCGGGACAGGGTTGGCACACTGAAGCTTTCTTT.

At least ten counts were recorded for this clonotype. The chain is built from TRBV24-1 and TRBJ2-7, with 8 bases fitting TRBD1. The germline gives CDR1 KGHDR, CDR2 SFDVKD. V shed 6 bases, J shed 9 bases, and the junction held 9 bases outside the gene matches. This CDR3 comprises 13 residues. CDR3 in DNA: TGTGCCACCAGTAAGGACAGGGAGGTGGTGCAGTACTTC. It codes for CATSKDREVVQYF.

V is TRBV29-1 and J is TRBJ1-2, with D perhaps TRBD1 (6 bases). V lost 6 bases, J lost 0 bases, and 8 bases lay in between. The CDR3 is 12 residues long. Germline-derived CDR1 and CDR2 are SQVTM and ANQGSEA. CDR3 DNA: TGCAGCGTCGGACAGTCTAACTATGGCTACACCTTC. It codes for CSVGQSNYGYTF.

At least ten counts were recorded for this clonotype. The chain carries TRBV3-1 and TRBJ1-2, with no clear D. This CDR3 has 13 residues. The ends were cut back, 5 bases at V and 8 bases at J, with 15 bases in the middle. Per the germline V gene, CDR1 is LGHDT and CDR2 is YNNKEL (reference sequence). The chain's CDR3 is CASSSRPVLGYTF. The CDR3 DNA sequence: TGTGCCAGCAGCTCGCGCCCAGTCCTCGGCTACACCTTC.

This clonotype has at least ten counts. The CDR3 protein is CASSLTGRDNQPQHF. In DNA, the CDR3 is TGTGCCAGCAGCTTAACGGGGCGAGATAATCAGCCCCAGCATTTT. This chain uses TRBV7-2 with TRBJ1-5; a weak D match, TRBD1 (5 bases). Trimming took off 2 bases at V and 4 bases at J, with 12 bases between the two ends. Germline loops: CDR1 SGHTA, CDR2 FQGNSA. This CDR3 is built from 15 residues.

This clonotype was counted ten times or more. This rearrangement joins TRBV11-2 to TRBJ2-7; D assignment may be TRBD1 or TRBD2 (6 bases each). Trimming pared 5 bases from V and 4 bases from J, leaving 18 bases between. The CDR3 has 15 residues. Germline assignment: CDR1 SGHAT and CDR2 FQNNGV. The CDR3 DNA sequence: TGTGCCAGCAGCCCAGATCGGGGGCTGGTTTACGAGCAGTACTTC. Its protein is CASSPDRGLVYEQYF.

This clonotype has a count of ten or more. The rearrangement uses TRBV6-1 and TRBJ2-7; the D gene could be TRBD1 or TRBD2 (5 bases each). Germline V lookup: CDR1 MNHNS, CDR2 SASEGT. The V end was cut by 5 bases, the J end by 2 bases, with 13 bases between. The CDR3 has 14 residues. The CDR3 loop is CASSIRDRTYEQYF. In DNA form, the CDR3 reads TGTGCCAGCAGTATCCGGGACCGCACCTACGAGCAGTACTTC.

Many counts were recorded for this clonotype. The junction differs from germline at one of its ends, possibly a read error. The chain combines TRBV9 with TRBJ1-1, with D unclear. The length of the CDR3 is 14 residues. Germline lookup yields CDR1 SGDLS and CDR2 YYNGEE. This CDR3 reads CASSVDPGTAEAFF. For the CDR3, the DNA is TGTGCCAGCAGCGTAGACCCAGGTACCGCTGAGGCTTTCTTT.

This clonotype occurred many times. The rearrangement links TRBV5-1 to TRBJ2-5; 10 bases agree with TRBD1. From germline, CDR1 is SGHRS and CDR2 YFSETQ. The ends lost 4 bases at V and 3 bases at J; junction bases unmatched: 0. CDR3 length equals 13 residues. Here the CDR3 reads CASSGTGEETQYF. The CDR3 DNA reads TGCGCCAGCAGCGGGACAGGGGAAGAGACCCAGTACTTC.

The chain combines TRBV5-4 with TRBJ1-1; no firm D call. The V end lost 3 bases, the J end lost 3 bases, and 9 bases lay between the germline ends. In germline, CDR1 is SGHNT, CDR2 YYREEE (reference sequence). The CDR3 is made up of 13 amino acids. This CDR3 reads CASSSVGHTEAFF. The DNA of the CDR3 is TGTGCCAGCAGCTCGGTTGGTCACACTGAAGCTTTCTTT.

This clonotype was seen many times. This chain connects TRBV30 to TRBJ1-1; no definite D call. Germline CDR1 is GTSNPN and CDR2 is SVGIG (reference sequence). This CDR3 contains 12 residues. The V end lost 4 bases, the J end lost 5 bases, and 11 bases lay between the germline ends. The CDR3 here is CAWKRVGTEAFF. The DNA for the CDR3 is TGTGCCTGGAAGCGCGTTGGGACTGAAGCTTTCTTT. The full variable domain, its missing parts supplied by reference TRBV30 and TRBJ1-1, is SQTIHQWPATLVQPVGSPLSLECTVEGTSNPNLYWYRQAAGRGLQLLFYSVGIGQISSEVPQNLSASRPQDRQFILSSKKLLLSDSGFYLCAWKRVGTEAFFGQGTRLTVV.

This clonotype was seen ten or more times. The V call is TRBV12-3 or TRBV12-4, the J call TRBJ1-4, with a tentative D call TRBD1 (6 bases). The V end was cut by 6 bases, the J end by 0 bases, with 8 bases between. This CDR3 has 14 residues. The CDR3 is CASRYRATNEKLFF. Here the CDR3 DNA reads TGTGCCAGCAGATACAGGGCAACTAATGAAAAACTGTTTTTT.

The chain couples TRBV6-1 to TRBJ2-5, with TRBD2 identical over 7 bases. Trimming took 7 bases from V and 2 from J; bases not matched to a gene: 10. The CDR3 is 15 residues long. Germline assignment: CDR1 MNHNS and CDR2 SASEGT. In DNA, the CDR3 is TGTGCCAGCAAAGAATATGGCGGGAGTCAAGAGACCCAGTACTTC. Encoded protein: CASKEYGGSQETQYF.

V is TRBV6-1 and J is TRBJ2-2; tentatively, D is TRBD2 (6 bases). From germline, CDR1 is MNHNS and CDR2 SASEGT. Between the trimmed V and J ends, which lost 7 bases and 9 bases, there was a span of 18 bases. The CDR3 runs 14 residues. The CDR3 coding sequence is TGTGCCAGCACCCAACGGGGGATTGTCCGGGAGCTGTTTTTT. This translates into CASTQRGIVRELFF.

The table lists this clonotype with many counts. The genes are TRBV12-3 or TRBV12-4 and TRBJ1-1; a possible D gene is TRBD1 (6 bases). There are 15 residues in the CDR3. The V and J ends lost 6 bases and 4 bases respectively, with 18 bases between them. Written as DNA, the CDR3 is TGTGCCAGCAGCACCCCCACAGGGCGGTCCACTGAAGCTTTCTTT. It yields the protein CASSTPTGRSTEAFF.

This clonotype was detected many times. The chain uses TRBV5-1 and TRBJ1-1, with D hard to call. The CDR3 sequence is 15 residues long. Germline V gene sequence: CDR1 SGHRS, CDR2 YFSETQ. V lost 2 bases, J lost 1 base, and 12 bases lay in between. This CDR3 reads CASSFKSTTNTEAFF. The CDR3 DNA reads as TGCGCCAGCAGCTTCAAAAGTACCACGAACACTGAAGCTTTCTTT. The whole variable domain, remainder taken from reference TRBV5-1 and TRBJ1-1, is KAGVTQTPRYLIKTRGQQVTLSCSPISGHRSVSWYQQTPGQGLQFLFEYFSETQRNKGNFPGRFSGRQFSNSRSEMNVSTLELGDSALYLCASSFKSTTNTEAFFGQGTRLTVV.

This sequence joins TRBV12-3 or TRBV12-4 and TRBJ2-7, with TRBD2 matching over 8 bases. Losses at the gene ends were 5 bases for V and 4 bases for J; bases not matched to a gene: 4. This CDR3 is built from 13 residues. The CDR3 sequence is CASSRQRGYEQYF. In DNA, the CDR3 is TGTGCCAGCAGTCGACAGCGGGGGTACGAGCAGTACTTC.

In this sample, this clonotype turned up many times. The rearrangement joins TRBV20-1 to TRBJ1-5; 7 bases agree with TRBD1. The CDR3 consists of 15 residues. Losses at the gene ends were 5 bases for V and 3 bases for J; bases not matched to a gene: 10. Germline V gene sequence: CDR1 DFQATT, CDR2 SNEGSKA (reference sequence). The CDR3 DNA reads as TGCAGTGCTGCCCACAGGGGAATCTCCAATCAGCCCCAGCATTTT. This encodes CSAAHRGISNQPQHF.

The V call is TRBV20-1, the J call TRBJ1-5, with D perhaps matching TRBD1 (6 bases). Germline V gives CDR1 DFQATT, CDR2 SNEGSKA (reference sequence). This CDR3 region has 16 residues. Trimming left V 1 base short and J 4 bases short, with 17 bases between. The CDR3 loop is CSARVFGAGENQPQHF. The DNA for the CDR3 is TGCAGTGCTAGAGTCTTTGGGGCAGGGGAAAATCAGCCCCAGCATTTT.

This clonotype was found many times. The CDR3 nucleotides are TGTGCCAGCAGTTACCCGGTTAAAGGACAGAACACCGGGGAGCTGTTTTTT. Translating gives CASSYPVKGQNTGELFF. V usage is TRBV6-2 or TRBV6-3 and J usage is TRBJ2-2, with a weak D call TRBD1 (5 bases). The CDR3 consists of 17 residues. Trimming removed 2 bases at V and 1 base at J, with 14 bases between. Germline CDR1 MNHEY, CDR2 SVGEGT.